Each of the 25 T cell receptor beta chains below was sequenced from the same sample in a study of T cell repertoires in cytomegalovirus infection. Their recognized antigens are unknown. TCRdb re-derived calls from the reads in MiXCR, one entry per CDR3 protein. In the table there are 54,000 or so distinct CDR3 sequences, about 30% of which are singletons. The material sequenced was PBMCs, sequenced either directly or after in vitro stimulation (not recorded which). Receptors originate from a human donor in good health (CMV status not recorded). Some clones in this sample may be carry-over from other donors' samples.

V usage is TRBV6-2 or TRBV6-3 and J usage is TRBJ2-7, with unresolved D. Trimming removed 2 bases from V and 6 bases from J, with 8 bases in between. CDR3 length: 12 amino acids. Germline CDR1 is MNHEY and CDR2 is SVGEGT. This chain's CDR3 is CASSYQAPEQYF. The CDR3 DNA is TGTGCCAGCAGTTACCAGGCCCCCGAGCAGTACTTC.

This chain joins TRBV24-1 and TRBJ2-3, with TRBD2 matching 8 bases. CDR1 and CDR2 (germline): KGHDR, SFDVKD. V was pared by 5 bases and J by 9 bases, with 6 bases of the junction left unmatched. CDR3 length: 13 residues. CDR3 loop: CATSGEPSGTQYF. CDR3 sequence (DNA): TGTGCCACCAGTGGGGAACCTAGCGGGACGCAGTATTTT.

This clonotype was picked up many times. The V gene is TRBV7-2, the J gene TRBJ2-3; D remains unclear. This CDR3 has 13 amino acids. The germline gives CDR1 SGHTA, CDR2 FQGNSA. V was shortened by 3 bases and J by 1 base, with 5 bases between the two germline ends. The CDR3 region has the DNA TGTGCCAGCAGCTTCTACGGCACAGATACGCAGTATTTT. It is translated as CASSFYGTDTQYF.

As concerns this clonotype: At one end, the junction sequence differs from germline, possibly due to a read error. The chain joins TRBV7-2 to TRBJ2-1; D perhaps matches TRBD2 (6 bases). The CDR3 is 13 amino acids. Germline lookup yields CDR1 SGHTA and CDR2 FQGNSA. The CDR3 DNA reads TGTGCCAGCAGCGGTGGGACTTTCAATGAGCAGTTATTC. Translated, it gives CASSGGTFNEQLF. Supplemented by reference TRBV7-2 and TRBJ2-1, the full variable domain reads GAGVSQSPSNKVTEKGKDVELRCDPISGHTALYWYRQSLGQGLEFLIYFQGNSAPDKSGLPSDRFSAERTGGSVSTLTIQRTQQEDSAVYLCASSGGTFNEQLFGPGTRLTVL.

This chain links TRBV12-3 or TRBV12-4 with TRBJ2-1; D may be TRBD1 or TRBD2 (7 bases each). Trimming shortened V by 5 bases and J by 0 bases, and 23 bases separated the two germline ends. The length of the CDR3 is 19 residues. Here the CDR3 reads CASSPTGQRDSSSYNEQFF. For the CDR3, the DNA is TGTGCCAGCAGTCCGACGGGACAGCGGGACTCAAGCTCCTACAATGAGCAGTTCTTC.

V is TRBV27 and J is TRBJ1-2; 7 positions match TRBD1. CDR3 length equals 15 residues. J lost 4 bases, V lost 6 bases, and 11 bases had no gene match. Looked up from germline, CDR1 is MNHEY and CDR2 is SMNVEV (reference sequence). The DNA of the CDR3 is TGTGCCAGCAGCCTTCGACAGGGCGGAGGCTATGGCTACACCTTC. Encoded protein: CASSLRQGGGYGYTF.

The gene calls are TRBV4-3 and TRBJ1-5; D is uncertain. V was cut by 0 bases and J by 5 bases, with 8 bases left in between. Looked up from germline, CDR1 is LGHNA and CDR2 is YSLEER. This CDR3 region has 14 residues. CDR3 amino acids: CASSQDAGYQPQHF. In DNA, the CDR3 is TGCGCCAGCAGCCAAGACGCCGGATATCAGCCCCAGCATTTT.

There are a few counts of this clonotype. The rearrangement uses TRBV11-2 and TRBJ1-1; D is undetermined. CDR1 is SGHAT and CDR2 is FQNNGV in the germline V gene. V was cut by 5 bases and J by 4 bases, with 8 bases left in between. This CDR3 region has 12 residues. The DNA of the CDR3 is TGTGCCAGCAGCCAAGAGGTCACTGAAGCTTTCTTT. Amino acid sequence: CASSQEVTEAFF.

The chain recombines TRBV7-8 with TRBJ1-5, with TRBD1 matching over 8 bases. CDR3 length equals 17 residues. Germline V gene sequence: CDR1 SGHVS, CDR2 FQNEAQ. After removal of 5 bases from V and 0 bases from J, the junction contained 9 bases not matched to a gene. CDR3 nucleotides: TGTGCCAGCAGCGGAAGGACAGGGCCATATAGCAATCAGCCCCAGCATTTT. This encodes CASSGRTGPYSNQPQHF. The whole variable domain, filled in from reference TRBV7-8 and TRBJ1-5, reads GAGVSQSPRYKVAKRGQDVALRCDPISGHVSLFWYQQALGQGPEFLTYFQNEAQLDKSGLPSDRFFAERPEGSVSTLKIQRTQQEDSAVYLCASSGRTGPYSNQPQHFGDGTRLSIL.

This chain connects TRBV6-2 or TRBV6-3 to TRBJ1-1, with 7 nucleotides matching TRBD1. This CDR3 is 15 amino acids long. Germline values: CDR1 MNHEY, CDR2 SVGEGT. Unmatched junction bases numbered 5, after V lost 0 bases and J lost 4 bases. For the CDR3, the DNA is TGTGCCAGCAGTTACTCGTCAGGGGGGACCACTGAAGCTTTCTTT. It translates to CASSYSSGGTTEAFF.

This clonotype was seen more than once but under ten times. The CDR3 is CASSFGRGGRDTQYF. The CDR3 DNA reads TGTGCCAGCAGCTTTGGGCGGGGGGGCCGAGATACGCAGTATTTT. This rearrangement joins TRBV7-6 to TRBJ2-3; TRBD2 matches 9 bases. CDR1 is SGHVS, CDR2 FNYEAQ, per germline. Germline trimming cut 3 bases from V and 5 bases from J; bases unmatched to any gene: 6. The CDR3 sequence is 15 residues long.

This clonotype was seen a handful of times. Here the CDR3 DNA reads TGTGCCAGCAGTGGGGAGGGGGGGACTGAAGCTTTCTTT. This translates into CASSGEGGTEAFF. The chain carries TRBV2 and TRBJ1-1; possibly TRBD1 for D (6 bases). Germline CDR1 is SNHLY and CDR2 is FYNNEI. The length of the CDR3 is 13 residues. The germline V and J ends were trimmed by 4 bases and 5 bases, with 11 bases remaining between them.

In this sample, this clonotype turned up a few times. The rearrangement uses TRBV19 and TRBJ1-5, with 9 bases identical to TRBD1. The germline V gene encodes CDR1 LNHDA and CDR2 SQIVND (reference sequence). The J segment lost 6 bases and the V segment lost 5 bases, leaving 8 bases of the junction unmatched. This CDR3 is built from 15 residues. The CDR3 nucleotides read TGTGCCAGTAGTGAAAGCGGGACAGGGATTCAGCCCCAGCATTTT. It is translated as CASSESGTGIQPQHF.

The chain joins TRBV29-1 to TRBJ2-3; maybe TRBD2 (6 bases). Germline V gene lookup returns CDR1 SQVTM and CDR2 ANQGSEA. Trimming left V 5 bases short and J 4 bases short, with 16 bases between. This CDR3 has 14 amino acids. The CDR3 DNA is TGCAGCGTTACCCGGTCGGGAGTGGCAGATACGCAGTATTTT. Its translation: CSVTRSGVADTQYF.

The rearrangement links TRBV20-1 to TRBJ1-5, with D perhaps TRBD1 (5 bases). This CDR3 contains 13 residues. V lost 4 bases and J lost 4, with 11 bases in between. Germline V gene lookup returns CDR1 DFQATT and CDR2 SNEGSKA (reference sequence). This CDR3 is CSATPGMNQPQHF. In DNA form, the CDR3 reads TGCAGTGCTACTCCAGGGATGAATCAGCCCCAGCATTTT.

This chain uses TRBV27 with TRBJ2-1, with a tentative D call TRBD2 (6 bases). V lost 3 bases to trimming and J lost 5 bases, with 8 bases between them. CDR3 size: 13 residues. From germline, CDR1 is MNHEY and CDR2 SMNVEV (reference sequence). In DNA, the CDR3 is TGTGCCAGCAGTTTTGTAGCGGACAATGAGCAGTTCTTC. Its translation is CASSFVADNEQFF.

The chain combines TRBV5-4 with TRBJ1-2, with 9 bases aligning to TRBD1. Per the germline V gene, CDR1 is SGHNT and CDR2 is YYREEE (reference sequence). Germline trimming cut 3 bases from V and 4 bases from J; bases unmatched to any gene: 13. The CDR3 extends over 17 amino acids. In DNA, the CDR3 is TGTGCCAGCAGCTCGGGGAGCGACAGGGGGGGCCTCTATGGCTACACCTTC. Translated, it gives CASSSGSDRGGLYGYTF.

This clonotype appeared many times. The DNA for the CDR3 is TGTGCCAGCAGCTTATGGGCGGGAGGCACCCACTCTGGGGCCAACGTCCTGACTTTC. It codes for CASSLWAGGTHSGANVLTF. V usage is TRBV7-9 and J usage is TRBJ2-6; 8 positions match TRBD2. With 2 bases clipped from V and 0 bases from J, the junction kept 9 bases outside the gene matches. CDR3 length: 19 residues. The V gene's germline CDR1 is SEHNR and CDR2 FQNEAQ (reference sequence).

This clonotype was observed at least ten times. V is TRBV7-2 and J is TRBJ1-5; D not resolved. Germline V lookup: CDR1 SGHTA, CDR2 FQGNSA. The CDR3 totals 13 residues. V dropped 4 bases and J dropped 2 bases, with 6 bases sitting between them. Here the CDR3 reads CASSSEGNQPQHF. CDR3 sequence (DNA): TGTGCCAGCAGCTCCGAGGGCAATCAGCCCCAGCATTTT.

The V call is TRBV5-4, the J call TRBJ2-5; 7 bases agree with TRBD2. Germline V lookup: CDR1 SGHNT, CDR2 YYREEE (reference sequence). The ends lost 4 bases at V and 5 bases at J; junction bases unmatched: 8. The CDR3 length is 14 residues. The CDR3 loop is CASSKPGGGETQYF. CDR3 nucleotide sequence: TGTGCCAGCAGCAAACCGGGGGGAGGGGAGACCCAGTACTTC.

This clonotype was counted a few times. V usage is TRBV11-2 and J usage is TRBJ2-5; tentatively, D is TRBD1 (5 bases). This CDR3 has 14 amino acids. V was shortened by 5 bases and J by 2 bases, with 12 bases between the two germline ends. The germline gives CDR1 SGHAT, CDR2 FQNNGV. CDR3 residues: CASSPGRVQETQYF. The CDR3 DNA reads TGTGCCAGCAGCCCCGGCAGGGTTCAAGAGACCCAGTACTTC.

J is TRBJ2-3 and V is TRBV20-1, with TRBD2 matching 8 bases. Germline loops: CDR1 DFQATT, CDR2 SNEGSKA (reference sequence). V lost 3 bases and J lost 8; bases outside the gene matches: 4. CDR3 length equals 12 residues. The CDR3 sequence: CSASGGVGTQYF. The CDR3 DNA reads TGCAGTGCTAGCGGGGGGGTTGGTACGCAGTATTTT.

The rearrangement links TRBV7-2 to TRBJ2-1; 8 bases line up with TRBD2. The CDR3 extends over 17 amino acids. Germline values: CDR1 SGHTA, CDR2 FQGNSA. J was trimmed by 0 bases and V by 4 bases; bases with no gene match: 8. This chain's CDR3 is CASSSLLAVSSYNEQFF. The CDR3 DNA sequence: TGTGCCAGCAGCTCCTTACTAGCGGTCTCCTCCTACAATGAGCAGTTCTTC.

This chain links TRBV28 with TRBJ1-2, with D tentatively TRBD1 (6 bases). Trimming left V 2 bases short and J 2 bases short, with 12 bases between. The CDR3 loop spans 15 amino acids. Germline V gene sequence: CDR1 MDHEN, CDR2 SYDVKM. The CDR3 sequence: CASSLTGTRNYGYTF. CDR3 DNA: TGTGCCAGCAGTTTAACCGGGACACGAAACTATGGCTACACCTTC.

The gene calls are TRBV7-6 and TRBJ2-5; D unresolved. V was shortened by 4 bases and J by 5 bases, with 20 bases between the two germline ends. CDR1 is SGHVS, CDR2 FNYEAQ, per germline. The CDR3 sequence is 16 residues long. The DNA of the CDR3 is TGTGCCAGCAGCTCGGCCCTCGCAGACCTACGGGAGACCCAGTACTTC. Its translation is CASSSALADLRETQYF.